The present entry profiles one TCR beta chain with its context. The data were taken from a study of T cell changes during pregnancy in multiple sclerosis. Here immunoSEQ multiplex PCR was the method, and the copy in TCRdb shows in-frame clones only, minus some. The sample contains around 19,000 clones, more than 75% of which appear only once. The sample here was CD8+ T cells from peripheral blood mononuclear cells, taken after pregnancy. The clonotype was recovered from a female donor with multiple sclerosis, enrolled in a pregnancy study.

The DNA of the CDR3 is TGCAGCGTTGAAGATCATGACACCAACTATGGCTACACCTTC. Translated: CSVEDHDTNYGYTF. The chain couples TRBV29-1 to TRBJ1-2; no clear D gene. The CDR3 extends over 14 amino acids. Germline assignment: CDR1 SQVTM and CDR2 ANQGSEA. Deletions cut 0 bases from V and 2 bases from J, with 10 bases between.